This T cell receptor (beta chain) is from a study of human T cells and chemical hapten exposure (dated by TCRdb to the early 2020s). For the study in its entirety: For sensitization, 2% DPC in acetone was applied to a 2 cm by 2 cm area of upper inner arm skin. Weekly therapeutic DPC doses were additionally applied to the scalp of patients throughout the approximately 25-week study period. Patch testing was performed on the upper back with Finn chambers containing 0.01% DPC, and the patch tests were scored after 6 days according to International Contact Dermatitis Research Group standards. Most of the patients in the cohort were female, and the cohort covered alopecia areata with under or over 50% scalp involvement, alopecia totalis and alopecia universalis. Libraries were pooled for sequencing, and variation in per-sample TCR yields was attributed mainly to small differences in library volumes within the pool. The study tracked peripheral blood TCR repertoire changes in vivo during primary and secondary sensitization to the hapten diphenylcyclopropenone (DPC) in alopecia patients. Blood was sampled from patients pre-sensitization (week 0) and at 2, 6 and about 24 weeks after DPC sensitization. Approximately 30 alopecia patients provided blood for TCR sequencing at one to four time points (pre-sensitization, 2, 6 and 24 weeks).

About this clonotype: The specificity of this receptor is unknown. No base quality values were provided; no much bigger clone lies one nucleotide off.

The paper's findings and limits, for the study overall: The number of PT1 expanded TCRs positively correlated with patch test score, significant at thresholds 8, 16 and 32 but not 4. The number of TCRs above 1 in 1000 frequency did not change with DPC sensitization; there was no evidence of global repertoire structure alterations. Repeated subsampling changed both the strength of the expansion versus patch-test correlation and the threshold at which that correlation became significant. Expanded TCRs formed significantly more large CDR3 similarity clusters than pre-sensitization or healthy control sets, consistent with antigen-driven responses. Because all patients had alopecia, a presumed autoimmune disease, the immune response of the patients might differ from that of healthy individuals.

Libraries were constructed by RACE. TCRdb records NextSeq 500 as the sequencer. During library preparation, unique molecular identifiers were attached to individual cDNA molecules so that TCRs could be counted in a quantitative, reproducible way. Both TCR alpha and TCR beta chains were sequenced from each blood RNA sample. Under the source paper's analysis protocol: Samples had a median of about 96,000 TCRs, with a range from about 23,224 to 750,000. V, J and CDR3 annotation of the TCR reads was carried out using the Decombinator software suite. To make PS versus PT1 abundance plots, every sample was subsampled to the same number of TCRs (28,000). TCRs were defined as expanded if absent before sensitization and observed at least eight times at the 2-week time point. Using fastp trimming at Q25 and MiXCR clonotype assembly, TCRdb reanalyzed the public sequencing data and kept in-frame beta chains. Duplicate CDR3 protein sequences are folded into a single record with the most common DNA and genes. These V and J calls originate from TCRdb's pipeline instead of the authors' own analysis. The sample yields fewer than 150,000 distinct CDR3 sequences; approximately 15% were counted once. Over 0.85% of the sample comes from the top ten.

Trimming costs V 2 bases and J 5 bases, and their ends lie 15 bases apart. The germline V gene specifies LGHNA as CDR1 and YSLEER as CDR2. The CDR3 contains 15 residues, cysteine and phenylalanine counted. Only CDR3 DNA is held: 45 bases, read in frame from base 1. The time point label, as the study defines it: patch test 1, 2 weeks after DPC sensitization. The sample's treatment or condition label is to be understood as: therapeutic diphenylcyclopropenone sensitization with weekly scalp DPC. At every patch-test visit, the blood draw took place before the patch test was put on. To be eligible, patients had to be aged 18 to 70, diagnosed with alopecia and judged suitable for DPC therapy, while pregnant patients were excluded. Total RNA was extracted from unfractionated whole blood collected in Tempus Blood RNA tubes.

This clonotype was obtained from a man between 18 and 29 years old with alopecia areata. Some clones in this sample may be carry-over from other donors' samples. The receptor chain draws on TRBV4-3 and TRBJ1-1, and perhaps TRBD1 as D gene, on 6 matching bases. The specimen was whole blood, collected in connection with sensitization to the hapten diphenylcyclopropenone (DPC). The CDR3 in this case is CASSQLEGGGTEAFF. At the DNA level, the sequence is TGCGCCAGCAGCCAATTGGAGGGGGGCGGAACTGAAGCTTTCTTT.